The source of this T cell receptor beta chain is a study of regulatory T cells in long-lasting Graves disease. According to the study, TCR beta libraries were built with iRepertoire HTBI primers and CDR3-region Arm-PCR. Under the authors' procedure: The samples yielded about 60 TRBV and about 15 TRBJ segments. A single record per CDR3 protein comes from TCRdb applying MiXCR to the multiplex PCR reads. In this record, the V and J calls reflect TCRdb's handling and not the investigators' own analysis. This table holds hundreds of thousands of distinct CDR3 sequences, around 13% found once. CDR1 and CDR2 (germline): GTSNPN, SVGIG (reference sequence). The CDR3 is made up of 12 amino acids. The V gene lost 5 bases and the J gene lost 6 bases, with 13 bases spanning the gap. At least ten counts were recorded for this clonotype. Time point in this sample: newly diagnosed GD, antithyroid drugs for less than 3 months. Isolated PBMC RNA provided the starting material for the TCR library.

These data were likewise used in another study, on T cells in Graves' hyperthyroidism and ophthalmopathy.

This clonotype was obtained from a woman aged 25-40 years with Graves disease. The V call is TRBV30, the J call TRBJ1-1, with D perhaps TRBD1 (5 bases). This material consisted of peripheral blood mononuclear cells (PBMCs), taken at new diagnosis, from a patient treated with antithyroid drugs. The CDR3 spells CAWDDPGSEAFF. The CDR3 bases are TGTGCCTGGGACGATCCAGGGTCTGAAGCTTTCTTT.